This section outlines one T cell receptor beta chain sequence together with its context. The record originates from a study of blood T cell repertoires in COVID-19. Study at large: Acute and convalescent COVID-19 samples came from the United States, Italy and Spain. Sample material is recorded as cDNA or gDNA derived from T cells, B-cell-depleted T cells, or PBMCs.

Authors' processing steps: Nucleated cell counts were estimated from reference gene primer amplification. The table came from immunoSEQ multiplex PCR; TCRdb's copy has only in-frame clones and leaves some out. The V and J calls and clone size are taken from that table; D and trimming were inferred from the DNA. The sample has roughly 67,000 clones, roughly 90% seen once. The CDR3 consists of 13 residues. V shed 5 bases and J shed 2 bases, with 9 bases lying between them. Germline CDR1 reads SGHTA; CDR2 reads FQGTGA. The origin of this receptor is a man aged 45-65 years with active COVID-19. The V and J genes are TRBV7-3 and TRBJ1-2; the D is unclear. The sample consisted of peripheral blood. CDR3 residues: CASSLQSNYGYTF. CDR3 DNA sequence: TGTGCCAGCAGCCTACAGTCAAACTATGGCTACACCTTC.